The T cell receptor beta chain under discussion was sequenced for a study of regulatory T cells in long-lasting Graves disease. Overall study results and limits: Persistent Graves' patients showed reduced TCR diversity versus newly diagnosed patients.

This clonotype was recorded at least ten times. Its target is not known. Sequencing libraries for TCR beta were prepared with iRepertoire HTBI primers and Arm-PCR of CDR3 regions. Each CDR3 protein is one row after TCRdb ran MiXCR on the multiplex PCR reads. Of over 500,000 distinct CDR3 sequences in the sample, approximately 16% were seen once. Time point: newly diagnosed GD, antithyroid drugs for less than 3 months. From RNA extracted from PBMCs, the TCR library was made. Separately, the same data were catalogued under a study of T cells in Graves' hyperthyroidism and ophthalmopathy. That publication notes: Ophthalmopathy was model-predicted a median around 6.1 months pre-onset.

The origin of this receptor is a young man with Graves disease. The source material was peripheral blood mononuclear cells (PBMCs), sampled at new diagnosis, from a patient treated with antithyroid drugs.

CDR3 in amino acids: CASSLDSREGIQFF. CDR3 nucleotide sequence: TGTGCCAGCAGCTTAGACTCGCGGGAGGGCATCCAGTTCTTC. This chain connects TRBV7-2 to TRBJ2-1, with 9 bases that match TRBD2. Germline V lookup: CDR1 SGHTA, CDR2 FQGNSA. This CDR3 has 14 amino acids. Germline trimming cut 1 base from V and 13 bases from J; bases unmatched to any gene: 8.